The 2 T cell receptor beta chains given below trace back to one sample, sequenced in a study of T cell responses to AZD1222 COVID-19 vaccine. The method was immunoSEQ multiplex PCR; TCRdb's version includes in-frame clones alone and lacks a portion of them. The sample includes about 120,000 clones, 80% to 90% of them seen just once. Sample: peripheral blood, taken on day 0 of MenACWY control vaccination. These TCRs come from an adult in good health.

The chain is built from TRBV3-1 (or the pseudogene TRBV3-2) and TRBJ1-3, with 9 bases matching TRBD1. The germline gives CDR1 LGHDT, CDR2 YNNKEL (reference sequence). V lost 4 bases to trimming and J lost 6 bases; unmatched junction nucleotides: 4. This CDR3 is built from 14 residues. The CDR3 spells CASSPGQGLNTIYF. CDR3 in DNA: TGTGCCAGCAGCCCGGGACAGGGCTTAAACACCATATATTTT.

This clone has only one observation. The V gene is TRBV11-2, the J gene TRBJ1-6, with a tentative D call TRBD1 (6 bases). The V end lost 1 base, the J end lost 3 bases, and 10 bases lay between the germline ends. The germline CDR1 and CDR2 sequences are SGHAT and FQNNGV. This CDR3 comprises 16 residues. CDR3 in DNA: TGTGCCAGCAGCTTAGGGCCAGGGGACTATAATTCACCCCTCCACTTT. The encoded protein is CASSLGPGDYNSPLHF.